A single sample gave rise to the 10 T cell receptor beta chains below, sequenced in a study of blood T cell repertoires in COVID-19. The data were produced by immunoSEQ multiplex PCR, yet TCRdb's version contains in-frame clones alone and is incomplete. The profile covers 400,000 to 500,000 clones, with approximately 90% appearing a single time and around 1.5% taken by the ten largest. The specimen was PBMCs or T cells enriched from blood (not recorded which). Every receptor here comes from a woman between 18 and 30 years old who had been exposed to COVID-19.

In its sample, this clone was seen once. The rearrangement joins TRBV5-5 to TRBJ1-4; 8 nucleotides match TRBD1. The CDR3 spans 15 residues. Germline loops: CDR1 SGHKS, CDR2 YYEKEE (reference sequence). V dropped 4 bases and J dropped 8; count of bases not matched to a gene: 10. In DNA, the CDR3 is TGTGCCAGCAGCAACACCGGGACAGGAGTCGAAAAACTGTTTTTT. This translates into CASSNTGTGVEKLFF.

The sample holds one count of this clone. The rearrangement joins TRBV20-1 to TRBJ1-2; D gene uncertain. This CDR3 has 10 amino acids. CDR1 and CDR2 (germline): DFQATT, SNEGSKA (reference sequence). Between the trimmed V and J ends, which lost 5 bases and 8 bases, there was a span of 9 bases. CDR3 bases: TGCAGTGCTTCCCGAGAGGGCTACACCTTC. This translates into CSASREGYTF.

CDR3 residues: CASSKRDIVFLFF. CDR3 coding DNA: TGTGCCAGTAGTAAGCGGGACATTGTATTCCTGTTTTTT. The chain couples TRBV19 to TRBJ1-4; a weak D match, TRBD1 (6 bases). The CDR3 extends over 13 amino acids. V lost 4 bases to trimming and J lost 14 bases, with 17 bases between them. Germline V lookup: CDR1 LNHDA, CDR2 SQIVND (reference sequence).

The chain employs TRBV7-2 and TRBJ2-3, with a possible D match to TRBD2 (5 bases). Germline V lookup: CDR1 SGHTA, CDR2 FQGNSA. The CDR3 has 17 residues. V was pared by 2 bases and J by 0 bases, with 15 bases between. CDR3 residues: CASSLKQYGVSTDTQYF. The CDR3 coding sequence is TGTGCCAGCAGCTTAAAACAATACGGGGTTAGCACAGATACGCAGTATTTT.

CDR3 bases: TGTGCCAGCAGCTTAGGGTCGGGGAACTACAATGAGCAGTTCTTC. It yields the protein CASSLGSGNYNEQFF. The chain couples TRBV7-2 to TRBJ2-1; TRBD2 is a possible D gene (5 bases). V gave up 1 base and J gave up 3 bases, with 10 bases separating them. The CDR3 spans 15 residues. Germline V gene lookup returns CDR1 SGHTA and CDR2 FQGNSA.

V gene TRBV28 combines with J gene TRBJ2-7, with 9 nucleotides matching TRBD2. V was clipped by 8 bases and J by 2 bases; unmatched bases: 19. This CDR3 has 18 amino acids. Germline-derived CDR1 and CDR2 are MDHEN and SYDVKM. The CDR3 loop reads CASARTAGGTRTPYEQYF. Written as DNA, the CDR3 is TGTGCCAGCGCTCGCACAGCGGGAGGAACACGTACCCCCTACGAGCAGTACTTC.

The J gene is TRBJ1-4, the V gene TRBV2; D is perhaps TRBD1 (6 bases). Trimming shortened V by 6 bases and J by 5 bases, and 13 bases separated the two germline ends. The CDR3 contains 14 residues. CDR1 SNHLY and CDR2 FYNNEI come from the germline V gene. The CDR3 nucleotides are TGTGCCAGCAGAGTGACAGGCTACAATGAAAAACTGTTTTTT. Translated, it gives CASRVTGYNEKLFF. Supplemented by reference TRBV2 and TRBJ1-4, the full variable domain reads EPEVTQTPSHQVTQMGQEVILRCVPISNHLYFYWYRQILGQKVEFLVSFYNNEISEKSEIFDDQFSVERPDGSNFTLKIRSTKLEDSAMYFCASRVTGYNEKLFFGSGTQLSVL.

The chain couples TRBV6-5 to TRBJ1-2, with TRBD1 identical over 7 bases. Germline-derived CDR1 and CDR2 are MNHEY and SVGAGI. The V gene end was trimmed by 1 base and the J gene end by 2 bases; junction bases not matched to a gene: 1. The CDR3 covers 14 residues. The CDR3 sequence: CASSYLTGNYGYTF. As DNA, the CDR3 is TGTGCCAGCAGTTACTTGACAGGGAACTATGGCTACACCTTC.

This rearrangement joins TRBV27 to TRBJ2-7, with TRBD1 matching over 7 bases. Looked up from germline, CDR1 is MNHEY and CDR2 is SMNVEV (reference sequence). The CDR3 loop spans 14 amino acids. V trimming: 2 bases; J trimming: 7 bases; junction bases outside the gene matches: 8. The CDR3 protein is CASSLVWQGVEQYF. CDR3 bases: TGTGCCAGCAGTTTAGTATGGCAGGGGGTGGAGCAGTACTTC.

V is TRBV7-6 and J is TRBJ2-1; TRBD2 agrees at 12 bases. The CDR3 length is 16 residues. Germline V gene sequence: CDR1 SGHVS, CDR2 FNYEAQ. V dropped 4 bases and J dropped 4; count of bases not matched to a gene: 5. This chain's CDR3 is CASSSMGLAGYNEQFF. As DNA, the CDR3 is TGTGCCAGCAGCTCTATGGGACTAGCGGGTTACAATGAGCAGTTCTTC. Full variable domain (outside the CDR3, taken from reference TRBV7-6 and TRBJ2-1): GAGVSQSPRYKVTKRGQDVALRCDPISGHVSLYWYRQALGQGPEFLTYFNYEAQQDKSGLPNDRFSAERPEGSISTLTIQRTEQRDSAMYRCASSSMGLAGYNEQFFGPGTRLTVL.